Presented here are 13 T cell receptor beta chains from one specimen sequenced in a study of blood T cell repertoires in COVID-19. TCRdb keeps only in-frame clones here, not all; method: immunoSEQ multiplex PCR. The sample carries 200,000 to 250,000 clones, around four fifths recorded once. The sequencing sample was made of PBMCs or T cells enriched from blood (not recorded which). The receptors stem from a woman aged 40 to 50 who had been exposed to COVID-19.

CDR3 DNA sequence: TGCGCCAGCAACCGGGCGGCAGGGGGCGACTATGGCTACACCTTC. This gives the protein CASNRAAGGDYGYTF. This chain uses TRBV5-1 with TRBJ1-2; TRBD1 matches 8 bases. Germline assignment: CDR1 SGHRS and CDR2 YFSETQ. Trimming cost V 6 bases and J 3 bases; bases outside gene matches: 10. The CDR3 runs to 15 residues.

CDR3 protein: CASSPNRDSYNSPLHF. CDR3 DNA: TGTGCCAGCAGCCCAAACAGGGATTCCTATAATTCACCCCTCCACTTT. The genes are TRBV7-9 and TRBJ1-6; D might be TRBD1 (6 bases). Trimming shortened V by 5 bases and J by 1 base, and 12 bases separated the two germline ends. The CDR3 totals 16 residues. From germline, CDR1 is SEHNR and CDR2 FQNEAQ (reference sequence). The full variable domain, in which reference TRBV7-9 and TRBJ1-6 provide the parts outside the CDR3, is DTGVSQNPRHKITKRGQNVTFRCDPISEHNRLYWYRQTLGQGPEFLTYFQNEAQLEKSRLLSDRFSAERPKGSFSTLEIQRTEQGDSAMYLCASSPNRDSYNSPLHFGNGTRLTVT.

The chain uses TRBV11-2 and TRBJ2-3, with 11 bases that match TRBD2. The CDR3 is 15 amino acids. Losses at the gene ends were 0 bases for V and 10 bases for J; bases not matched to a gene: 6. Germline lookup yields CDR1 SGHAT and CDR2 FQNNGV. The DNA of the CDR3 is TGTGCCAGCAGCTTAGAGGGGACTAGCGGCTTTCCGCAGTATTTT. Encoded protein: CASSLEGTSGFPQYF.

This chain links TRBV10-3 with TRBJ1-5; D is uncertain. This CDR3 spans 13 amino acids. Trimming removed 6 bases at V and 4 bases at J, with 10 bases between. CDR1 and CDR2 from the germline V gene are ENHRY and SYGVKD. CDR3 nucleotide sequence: TGTGCCATCAGGGGCCTTGGAAATCAGCCCCAGCATTTT. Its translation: CAIRGLGNQPQHF.

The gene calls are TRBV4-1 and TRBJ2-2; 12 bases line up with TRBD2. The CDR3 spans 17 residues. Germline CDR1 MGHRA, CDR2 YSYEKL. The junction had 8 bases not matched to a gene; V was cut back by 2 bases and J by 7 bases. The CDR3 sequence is CASSQQSSGGAGGELFF. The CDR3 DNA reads TGCGCCAGCAGCCAACAGTCTAGCGGGGGGGCCGGCGGGGAGCTGTTTTTT.

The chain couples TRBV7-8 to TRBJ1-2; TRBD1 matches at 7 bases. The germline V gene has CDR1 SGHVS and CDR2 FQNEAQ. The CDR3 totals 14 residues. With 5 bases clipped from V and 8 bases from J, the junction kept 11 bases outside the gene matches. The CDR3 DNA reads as TGTGCCAGCAGCCACGGGACAGAGGAGTGGGGCTACACCTTC. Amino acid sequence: CASSHGTEEWGYTF. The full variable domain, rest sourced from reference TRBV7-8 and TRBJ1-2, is GAGVSQSPRYKVAKRGQDVALRCDPISGHVSLFWYQQALGQGPEFLTYFQNEAQLDKSGLPSDRFFAERPEGSVSTLKIQRTQQEDSAVYLCASSHGTEEWGYTFGSGTRLTVV.

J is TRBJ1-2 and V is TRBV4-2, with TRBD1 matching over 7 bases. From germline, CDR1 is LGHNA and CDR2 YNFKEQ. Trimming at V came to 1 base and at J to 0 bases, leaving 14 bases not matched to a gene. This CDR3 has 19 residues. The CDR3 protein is CASSQAPGQRGKTNYGYTF. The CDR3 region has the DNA TGTGCCAGCAGCCAAGCCCCGGGACAGCGGGGGAAGACTAACTATGGCTACACCTTC.

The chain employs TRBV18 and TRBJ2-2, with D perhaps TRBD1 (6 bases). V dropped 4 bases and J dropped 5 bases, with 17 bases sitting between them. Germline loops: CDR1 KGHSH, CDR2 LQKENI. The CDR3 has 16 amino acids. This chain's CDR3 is CASSQPTGKGTGELFF. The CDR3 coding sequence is TGTGCCAGCTCACAACCCACAGGGAAAGGAACCGGGGAGCTGTTTTTT.

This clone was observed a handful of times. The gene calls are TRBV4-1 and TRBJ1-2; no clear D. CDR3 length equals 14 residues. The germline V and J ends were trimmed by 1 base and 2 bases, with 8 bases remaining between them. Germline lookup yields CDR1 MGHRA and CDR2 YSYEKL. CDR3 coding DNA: TGCGCCAGCAGCCAAGCGTCCTCCAACTATGGCTACACCTTC. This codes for CASSQASSNYGYTF.

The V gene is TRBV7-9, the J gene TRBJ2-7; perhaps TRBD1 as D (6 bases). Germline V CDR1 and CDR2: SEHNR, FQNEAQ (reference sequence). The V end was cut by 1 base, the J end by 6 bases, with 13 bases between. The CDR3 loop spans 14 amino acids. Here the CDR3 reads CASSLGGQFGEQYF. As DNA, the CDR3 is TGTGCCAGCAGCTTAGGCGGACAGTTCGGCGAGCAGTACTTC.

The CDR3 DNA reads TGTGCCAGCAGACACAGGGTGGGGAACACTGAAGCTTTCTTT. Encoded protein: CASRHRVGNTEAFF. This sequence joins TRBV6-5 and TRBJ1-1, with a tentative D call TRBD1 (6 bases). Germline loops: CDR1 MNHEY, CDR2 SVGAGI. V was trimmed by 6 bases and J by 1 base, leaving 12 bases between them. This CDR3 contains 14 residues.

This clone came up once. The CDR3 DNA follows: TGTGCCAGCTCACTCTTTGACCTGGGACAGGGGGCATGGACTGAAGCTTTCTTT. It specifies CASSLFDLGQGAWTEAFF. The V and J genes are TRBV18 and TRBJ1-1, with TRBD1 matching over 12 bases. The trim removed 4 bases at V and 5 bases at J, leaving 14 bases unmatched. Germline CDR1 and CDR2: KGHSH and LQKENI. CDR3 length: 18 amino acids.

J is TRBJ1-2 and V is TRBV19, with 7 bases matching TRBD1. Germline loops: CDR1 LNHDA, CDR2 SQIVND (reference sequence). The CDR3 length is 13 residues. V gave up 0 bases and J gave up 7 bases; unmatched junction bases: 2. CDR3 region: CASSIDRGTGYTF. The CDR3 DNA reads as TGTGCCAGTAGTATAGACAGGGGGACTGGCTACACCTTC.